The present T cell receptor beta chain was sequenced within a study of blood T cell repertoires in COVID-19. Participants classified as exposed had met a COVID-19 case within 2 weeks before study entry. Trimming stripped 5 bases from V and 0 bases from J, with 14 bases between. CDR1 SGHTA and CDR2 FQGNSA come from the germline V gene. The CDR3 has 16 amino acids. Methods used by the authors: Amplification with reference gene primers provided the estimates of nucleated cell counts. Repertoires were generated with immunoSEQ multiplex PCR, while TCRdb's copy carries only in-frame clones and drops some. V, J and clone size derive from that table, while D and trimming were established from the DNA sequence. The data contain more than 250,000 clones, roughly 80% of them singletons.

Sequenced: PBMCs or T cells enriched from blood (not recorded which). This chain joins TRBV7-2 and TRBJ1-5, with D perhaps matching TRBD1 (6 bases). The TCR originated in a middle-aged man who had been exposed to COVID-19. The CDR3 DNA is TGTGCCAGCAGCCTCTGGACAGACTATAGCAATCAGCCCCAGCATTTT. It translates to CASSLWTDYSNQPQHF.